This T cell receptor beta chain is from a study of cytomegalovirus exposure and HLA in healthy donors. General study results and limits: The study put under 200 TCR beta chains on its list as cytomegalovirus-associated.

As regards this clone: As yet, its antigen is unknown.

60 Vbeta and 13 Jbeta primers were used in PCR. Profiled with immunoSEQ multiplex PCR; TCRdb holds only in-frame clones, not every one. The data contain 110,000 to 150,000 clones, about 77% of them seen just once; the ten biggest clones take up roughly 4.2%. Sample: PBMCs. The TCR comes from a male donor in good health and CMV-seronegative.

CDR3: CASNSRGAQETQYF. The CDR3 nucleotides read TGTGCCAGCAACAGCAGGGGGGCACAAGAGACCCAGTACTTC. The chain uses TRBV2 and TRBJ2-5; weak D call: TRBD1 (7 bases). V dropped 7 bases and J dropped 2 bases, with 14 bases sitting between them. The CDR3 consists of 14 residues. Germline CDR1 reads SNHLY; CDR2 reads FYNNEI.